The clone carrying this T cell receptor (beta chain) was picked up many times. The target antigen is unknown. The CDR3 has 14 residues. CDR1 and CDR2 (germline): PRHDT, FYEKMQ (reference sequence). V was cut by 2 bases and J by 2 bases, with 10 bases left in between. With iRepertoire HTBI primers and Arm-PCR of CDR3 regions, TCR beta libraries were built. The authors' processing: Overall, samples carried 60 to 65 TRBV and 14 TRBJ segments. Via MiXCR, TCRdb re-called the multiplex PCR reads, giving one row per CDR3 protein. TCRdb's processing, not the study's, gives the V and J calls here. Among around 400,000 distinct CDR3 sequences listed, around a sixth were seen once. These data originate in a study of regulatory T cells in long-lasting Graves disease. On the study more broadly: Antithyroid drug use was under 3 months in newly diagnosed Graves' patients.

Time point indicated: newly diagnosed GD, antithyroid drugs for less than 3 months. PBMC-derived RNA was used for the TCR library. Study-wide points: With persistent disease, TRBV28, TRBJ1-2 and TRBJ2-5 were the favored segments. With a small sample size, accuracy may have been reduced.

J is TRBJ2-7 and V is TRBV13; maybe TRBD1 (5 bases). The sample here was peripheral blood mononuclear cells (PBMCs), taken at new diagnosis, from a patient treated with antithyroid drugs. The sequence derives from a female donor with Graves disease. The CDR3 DNA reads as TGTGCCAGCAGCTTACAGGGTACTGCCTACGAGCAGTACTTC. Its protein is CASSLQGTAYEQYF.